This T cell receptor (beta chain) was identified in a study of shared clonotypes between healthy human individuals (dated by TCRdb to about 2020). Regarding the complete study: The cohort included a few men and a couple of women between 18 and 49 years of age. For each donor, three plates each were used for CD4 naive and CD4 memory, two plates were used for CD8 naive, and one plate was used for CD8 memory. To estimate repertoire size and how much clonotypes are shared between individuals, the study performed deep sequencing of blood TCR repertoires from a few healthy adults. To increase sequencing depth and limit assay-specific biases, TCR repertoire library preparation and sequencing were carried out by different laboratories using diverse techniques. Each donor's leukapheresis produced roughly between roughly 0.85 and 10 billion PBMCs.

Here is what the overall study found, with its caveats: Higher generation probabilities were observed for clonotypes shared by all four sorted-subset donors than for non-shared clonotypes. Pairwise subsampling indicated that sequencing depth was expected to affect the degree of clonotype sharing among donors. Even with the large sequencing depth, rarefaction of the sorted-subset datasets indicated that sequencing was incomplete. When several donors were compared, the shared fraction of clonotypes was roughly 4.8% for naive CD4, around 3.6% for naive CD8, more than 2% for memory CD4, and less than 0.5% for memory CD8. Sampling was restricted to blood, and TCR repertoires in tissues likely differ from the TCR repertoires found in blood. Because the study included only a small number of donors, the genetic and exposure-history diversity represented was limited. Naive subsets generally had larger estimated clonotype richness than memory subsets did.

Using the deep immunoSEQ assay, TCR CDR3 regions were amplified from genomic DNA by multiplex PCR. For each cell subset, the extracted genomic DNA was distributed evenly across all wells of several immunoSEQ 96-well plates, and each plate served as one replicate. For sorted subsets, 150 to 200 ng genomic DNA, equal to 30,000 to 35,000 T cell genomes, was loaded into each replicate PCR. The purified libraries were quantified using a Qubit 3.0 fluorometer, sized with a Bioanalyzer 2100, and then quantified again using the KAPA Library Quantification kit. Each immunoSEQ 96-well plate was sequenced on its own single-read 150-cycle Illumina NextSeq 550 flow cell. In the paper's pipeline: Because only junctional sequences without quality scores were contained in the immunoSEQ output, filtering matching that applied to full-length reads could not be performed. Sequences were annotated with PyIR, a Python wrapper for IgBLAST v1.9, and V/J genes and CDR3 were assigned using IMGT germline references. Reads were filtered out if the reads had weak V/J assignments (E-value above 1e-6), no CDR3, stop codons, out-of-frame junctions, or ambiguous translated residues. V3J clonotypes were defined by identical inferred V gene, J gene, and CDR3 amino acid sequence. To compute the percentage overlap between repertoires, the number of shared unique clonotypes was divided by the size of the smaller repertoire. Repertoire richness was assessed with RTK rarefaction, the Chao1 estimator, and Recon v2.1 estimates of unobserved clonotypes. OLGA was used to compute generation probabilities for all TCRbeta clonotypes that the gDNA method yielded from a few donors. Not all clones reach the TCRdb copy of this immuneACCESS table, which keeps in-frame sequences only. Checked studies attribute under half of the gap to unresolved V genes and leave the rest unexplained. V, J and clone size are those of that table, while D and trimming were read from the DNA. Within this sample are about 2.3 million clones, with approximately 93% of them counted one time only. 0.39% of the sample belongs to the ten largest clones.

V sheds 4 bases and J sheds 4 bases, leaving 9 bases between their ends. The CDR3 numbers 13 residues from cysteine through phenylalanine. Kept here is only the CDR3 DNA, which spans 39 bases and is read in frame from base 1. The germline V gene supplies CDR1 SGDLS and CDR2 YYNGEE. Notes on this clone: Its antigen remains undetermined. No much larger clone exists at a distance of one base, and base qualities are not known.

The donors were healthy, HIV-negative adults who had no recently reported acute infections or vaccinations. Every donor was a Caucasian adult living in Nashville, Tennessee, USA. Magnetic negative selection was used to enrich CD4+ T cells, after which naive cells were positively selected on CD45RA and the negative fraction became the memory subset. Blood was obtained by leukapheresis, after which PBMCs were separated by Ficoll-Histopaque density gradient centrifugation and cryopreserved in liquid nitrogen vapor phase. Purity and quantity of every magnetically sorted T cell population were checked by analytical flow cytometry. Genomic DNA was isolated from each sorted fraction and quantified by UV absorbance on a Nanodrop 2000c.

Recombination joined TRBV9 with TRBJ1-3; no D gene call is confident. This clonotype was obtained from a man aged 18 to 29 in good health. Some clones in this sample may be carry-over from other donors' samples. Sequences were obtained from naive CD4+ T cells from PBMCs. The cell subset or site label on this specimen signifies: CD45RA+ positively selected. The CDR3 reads CASSPSPGNTIYF. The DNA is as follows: TGTGCCAGCAGCCCCAGCCCAGGAAACACCATATATTTT.